This TCR beta chain was sequenced in a study of OX40 agonist ivuxolimab in advanced cancers. Trimming at V came to 5 bases and at J to 3 bases, leaving 6 bases not matched to a gene. This CDR3 contains 15 residues. The germline CDR1 and CDR2 sequences are SNHLY and FYNNEI. Some clones are missing from TCRdb's copy, which holds only in-frame ones; the method was immunoSEQ multiplex PCR. The sample lists fewer than 45,000 clones, 89% occurring once. The chain couples TRBV2 to TRBJ2-1; 8 bases are shared with TRBD1. The origin of this receptor is an adult with an advanced solid tumor such as melanoma, head and neck, liver or kidney cancer. The sample here was CD4+ or CD8+ T cells sorted from blood, taken in a trial of the OX40 agonist ivuxolimab. DNA of the CDR3: TGTGCCAGCAGTCCCGGACAGGGCGACTACAATGAGCAGTTCTTC. Encoded protein: CASSPGQGDYNEQFF.